This T cell receptor beta chain was captured in a study of radiation and T cells in renal cell carcinoma (dated by TCRdb to the early 2020s). About the full investigation: A total of 53 samples underwent TCR beta sequencing, made up of 25 or so tumors and some 27 peripheral blood samples. A total of 3.5 million to 4.5 million unique CDR3 nucleotide sequences, encoding 2,500,000 or so unique CDR3 amino acid sequences, were found across all 55 or so samples. The final blood draw took place at 4 weeks after radiation, the same time as nephrectomy. Findings and caveats that apply to the study as a whole: Dynamics of the blood repertoire were not tracked past 4 weeks after treatment. In blood, the top tumor clonotypes increased between baseline and 2 weeks post-radiation and then shrank by 4 weeks, which suggests that tumor-resident clones expanded only transiently. With a single-armed trial design, the study had no way to address how radiation dose or scheduling affects the TCR repertoire. Because pretreatment tumor biopsies were not available, the study could not determine whether clonotypes were already present within the tumor at baseline.

Regarding this clone: The antigen this receptor binds is unknown. Base qualities were left out, and no much larger clone turns up one base away.

The time point label corresponds to: blood 4 weeks post-SBRT, at nephrectomy. Read against the paper, the sample's treatment or condition label means: 15 Gy SBRT to primary tumor, nephrectomy 4 weeks later. The samples were drawn from a clinical trial, where primary renal cell carcinomas were treated with 15 Gy of stereotactic body radiation therapy and then removed by nephrectomy 4 weeks afterward. To follow tumor-enriched clonotypes, serial peripheral blood was collected from radiation-treated patients at baseline and at 2 weeks and 4 weeks after SBRT. Every patient's renal cell carcinoma showed clear cell pathology. Genomic DNA for TCR sequencing was prepared using the QIAamp DNA Blood Mini Kit (Qiagen). The analyses included only samples that passed all quality control checks. The CDR3 has 15 amino acids, counting the end cysteine and phenylalanine. The read is trimmed to its CDR3 DNA, 45 bases read in frame from base 1. At the junction V is shortened by 4 bases and J by 3 bases, with 13 bases in between. Taken from the germline V gene, the CDR1 and CDR2 loops are MGHRA and YSYEKL.

TCR beta libraries were generated from genomic DNA with the immunoSEQ kit, following the manufacturer's recommendations. Library preparation used a first multiplex PCR with proprietary primers, then a second PCR adding unique barcodes, with bead cleanups after each round. A positive control reaction and a negative control reaction, both provided in the kit, were run with every batch of samples. The final libraries were assessed on an Agilent 4200 TapeStation D1000 ScreenTape, pooled by volume, and quantified by qPCR. An Illumina NextSeq500 fitted with a MidOutput 150-cycle cartridge performed the sequencing, running 156 Read1 cycles and 15 Index1 cycles with the kit's custom primers. The pooled library was loaded at 0.75 to 1 pM, and about 19% PhiX control was spiked in. In the source study's methods: Vendor-processed data were analyzed in R, with a clonotype defined as all T cells sharing the same CDR3 nucleotide sequence. In the clone abundance analyses, frequencies in each sample were normalized to that sample's 10,000 most abundant clones. Public T cell clones, which averaged fewer than five per sample, were removed prior to analysis. An abundance difference of at least 32-fold between compartments was the criterion for calling clonotypes tumor-enriched or baseline blood-enriched. A beta-binomial differential abundance model was used to identify clonotypes that expanded or contracted between blood time points. Tumor-blood repertoire similarity was measured with the Baroni-Urbani and Buser coefficient, and group comparisons used two-tailed Wilcoxon tests in R. The table comes from immuneACCESS by way of TCRdb, which keeps in-frame sequences with V and J called. Part of the clones is missing from these tables; in studies checked, under half for an unresolved V gene and the rest for unknown reasons. V and J calls and clone size are as listed in that table; D and trimming were resolved from the DNA. The sample includes tens of thousands of clones, with approximately 80% observed a single time. The ten largest clonotypes hold around 9.1% of the sample.

The chain was built from TRBV4-1 and TRBJ2-1; TRBD2 is perhaps the D gene, given 6 matching bases. This clonotype was sampled from a man aged 50-60 years with renal cell carcinoma. Material: blood, obtained from a patient whose treatment included radiotherapy and nephrectomy. The CDR3 reads as follows: CASSPEGRDYNEQFF. The DNA sequence reads TGCGCCAGCAGCCCCGAGGGGCGGGACTACAATGAGCAGTTCTTC.